A selection of T cell receptor beta chains follows, all from one sample in a study of persistence of HIV-infected CD4 T cells. The antigens of these receptors remain unknown. Sequenced by immunoSEQ multiplex PCR; TCRdb stores in-frame clones only, minus some. The sample has about 60,000 clones; 70% to 75% are singletons. The sequences come from CD4+ T cells sorted from PBMCs after 18-hour stimulation, collected from a patient who received antiretroviral therapy. These receptor sequences come from an adult man with HIV who was CMV-seropositive. CDR3s include the opening cysteine and the closing phenylalanine or tryptophan. D genes are given only for firm matches. Size tells how often a clone was seen (once, few, many) or the class of an expanded clone, and some rows leave it out.

clone_size	d_call	v_call	j_call	cdr3_nt	cdr3_aa
few	.	TRBV2	TRBJ1-1	TGTGCCAGCAGTGAAGAGGGGGGCACTGAAGCTTTCTTT	CASSEEGGTEAFF
.	TRBD2	TRBV10-2	TRBJ2-7	TGCGCCAGCAGTGCGCTGACTAGCGGGGGTTCTTACGAGCAGTACTTC	CASSALTSGGSYEQYF
once	TRBD2	TRBV7-9	TRBJ2-7	TGTGCCAGCAGCCCCTCGGGACTAGCGTACGACGAGCAGTACTTC	CASSPSGLAYDEQYF
few	TRBD2	TRBV4-2	TRBJ2-1	TGTGCCAGCAGCCAGAGGTGGCGGGGGGGCAATGAGCAGTTCTTC	CASSQRWRGGNEQFF
.	.	TRBV28	TRBJ2-7	TGTGCCAGCATGGGTACAGGGAGATACGAGCAGTACTTC	CASMGTGRYEQYF
.	.	TRBV2	TRBJ2-2	TGTGCCAGCAGTGAGGGACGGAATGGGGGGGAGCTGTTTTTT	CASSEGRNGGELFF
.	.	TRBV5-6	TRBJ1-4	TGTGCCAGCAGCCCCTCACGCAGTAATGAAAAACTGTTTTTT	CASSPSRSNEKLFF
once	.	TRBV5-1	TRBJ1-1	TGCGCCAGCAGCTTGAGGGGACGAGAGAACACTGAAGCTTTCTTT	CASSLRGRENTEAFF
few	.	TRBV20-1	TRBJ2-1	TGCAGTGCTAGTTTTTGGTCGGGAAACAATGAGCAGTTCTTC	CSASFWSGNNEQFF
.	TRBD1	TRBV19	TRBJ2-1	TGTGCCAGTAGTATTCGATATAGGGGACAGGGGCAATACAATGAGCAGTTCTTC	CASSIRYRGQGQYNEQFF
.	.	TRBV9	TRBJ2-7	TGTGCCAGCAGCGTAGGTCCAGCGCCCAGCTCCTACGAGCAGTACTTC	CASSVGPAPSSYEQYF
.	.	TRBV11-1	TRBJ1-1	TGTGCCAGCAGCTACGGGATAGGAGGAGGAGGCACTGAAGCTTTCTTT	CASSYGIGGGGTEAFF
once	TRBD1	TRBV29-1	TRBJ1-2	TGCAGCGTCCAAAGTACTAAACAGGGGAACTATGGCTACACCTTC	CSVQSTKQGNYGYTF
.	TRBD1	TRBV18	TRBJ1-5	TGTGCCAGCTCGCGAGGGGGCCCCAATCAGCCCCAGCATTTT	CASSRGGPNQPQHF
.	.	TRBV5-4	TRBJ2-2	TGTGCCAGCAGTTTGACTAGGTCCTTGATCGGGGAGCTGTTTTTT	CASSLTRSLIGELFF
.	TRBD1	TRBV3-1/TRBV3-2	TRBJ1-2	TGTGCCAGCAGCCAAGAGCCCCGGGGACAGGGGAGGAACTATGGCTACACCTTC	CASSQEPRGQGRNYGYTF
few	.	TRBV6-5	TRBJ1-2	TGTGCCAGCTCCCAGTCCCCAGTTAGTGGCTACACCTTC	CASSQSPVSGYTF
.	.	TRBV9	TRBJ2-3	TGTGCCAGCAGCGTAGGGGCAAGCGGACGCACAGATACGCAGTATTTT	CASSVGASGRTDTQYF
few	.	TRBV7-9	TRBJ2-3	TGTGCCAGCAGCTTAGAACAGAAGGGGCCTAGCACAGATACGCAGTATTTT	CASSLEQKGPSTDTQYF
.	TRBD2	TRBV19	TRBJ2-2	TGTGCCAGTAGTTGGGGACTAGCGGGGGTCCGGGGCACCGGGGAGCTGTTTTTT	CASSWGLAGVRGTGELFF
.	.	TRBV11-2	TRBJ1-6	TGTGCCAGCAGCTTAGTACAGGGAACACCCCTCCACTTT	CASSLVQGTPLHF
.	TRBD1	TRBV4-1	TRBJ2-7	TGCGCCAGCAGCCTTGACAGGGTATCCGAGCAGTACTTC	CASSLDRVSEQYF
.	.	TRBV5-5	TRBJ1-4	TGTGCCAGCAGCCCCGGGTGGGGGGTCAGTGAAAAACTGTTTTTT	CASSPGWGVSEKLFF
.	TRBD1	TRBV11-2	TRBJ1-4	TGTGCCAGCAGCTTAAACAGGGGGCCAGGTGAAAAACTGTTTTTT	CASSLNRGPGEKLFF
few	TRBD1	TRBV6-5	TRBJ2-7	TGTGCCAGTCGTGCGACAGGGGGGAACTCTTACGAGCAGTACTTC	CASRATGGNSYEQYF
.	.	TRBV28	TRBJ2-2	TGTGCCAGCACCGCTTTTAGAGCCGGGGAGCTGTTTTTT	CASTAFRAGELFF
.	.	TRBV28	TRBJ2-5	TGTGCCAGCAGCCCTCACACGGGCGGGGAGACCCAGTACTTC	CASSPHTGGETQYF
few	TRBD1	TRBV9	TRBJ2-7	TGTGCCAGCAGCCGAACAGGACAGGGGGCATCCGAGCAGTACTTC	CASSRTGQGASEQYF
few	.	TRBV5-5	TRBJ1-6	TGTGCCAGCAGCCGTTTATGGTCAGAGAATTCACCCCTCCACTTT	CASSRLWSENSPLHF
.	.	TRBV7-9	TRBJ1-1	TGTGCCAGCGGAATACAGGGTGAGTCCACTGAAGCTTTCTTT	CASGIQGESTEAFF
.	TRBD1	TRBV19	TRBJ2-3	TGTGCCAGTACCCTAAACAGGGGGCATAAAGATACGCAGTATTTT	CASTLNRGHKDTQYF
.	.	TRBV19	TRBJ1-1	TGTGCCAGTAGTATACTACGGGGGAAAAGGCCGGTGCTCACTGAAGCTTTCTTT	CASSILRGKRPVLTEAFF
.	.	TRBV7-9	TRBJ1-2	TGTGCCAGCAGCCCCGGAGGCACAGGGAATCGGAGGGGCTACACCTTC	CASSPGGTGNRRGYTF
.	.	TRBV6-1	TRBJ1-3	TGTGCCAGCAGTGTAGGATCCGTCGGCTCTGGAAACACCATATATTTT	CASSVGSVGSGNTIYF
.	.	TRBV3-1/TRBV3-2	TRBJ1-2	TGTGCCAGCAGCGACACGGACTATGGCTACACCTTC	CASSDTDYGYTF
.	TRBD1	TRBV2	TRBJ2-7	TGTGCCAGCGCCGGACAGGGGGACGAGCAGTACTTC	CASAGQGDEQYF
.	TRBD1	TRBV24-1	TRBJ2-1	TGTGCCACCAGTGAAGCCGGGACAGGGTCCTACAATGAGCAGTTCTTC	CATSEAGTGSYNEQFF
.	.	TRBV20-1	TRBJ2-1	TGCAGTGCTGACGATTACAATGAGCAGTTCTTC	CSADDYNEQFF